This TCR beta chain came from a study of CD8+CD57+ T cells in acquired aplastic anemia. General study points: Patients versus controls showed no significant CD8+ Simpson's diversity difference. Patients and controls shared twenty-nine CD8+ CDR3 sequences, which appeared highly expressed in patients and within their immunodominant clones.

TCR beta VDJ and CDR3 profiles were obtained from a genomic DNA template. TCRdb re-analysed the reads in MiXCR, keeping a single row per CDR3 protein. The sample shows 180,000 or so distinct CDR3 sequences, less than 60% of them seen only once. Patients picked for sequencing had shown CD8+CD57+ cell expansion detected by flow cytometry. Ten or more counts support this clonotype. Its antigen is currently unknown. The sample comprised sorted CD4+, CD8+, or CD8+CD57+ T cells (not recorded which) from PBMCs. This TCR came from a human donor with aplastic anemia.

The CDR3 nucleotides read TGTGCCAGTAGTATGGTAGGGGGCTCCTACGAGCAGTACTTC. Encoded protein: CASSMVGGSYEQYF. The chain employs TRBV19 and TRBJ2-7; a possible D gene is TRBD1 (6 bases). The V gene's germline CDR1 is LNHDA and CDR2 SQIVND (reference sequence). This CDR3 has 14 amino acids. The V and J ends lost 3 bases and 0 bases respectively, with 9 bases between them.